A single sample is the source of the 12 T cell receptor beta chains below, sequenced in a study of identical twins. TCRdb fed the 5' RACE reads into MiXCR, producing one record per CDR3 protein. The sample contains around 230,000 distinct CDR3 sequences, 6.5% of which appear only once. Another study also made use of these data, one on T cells expressing NK-cell markers.

Sequenced material: CD8+ T cells sorted from blood. These receptors came from a woman aged 18-30 years in good health.

The chain uses TRBV11-3 and TRBJ2-7; TRBD1 might be the D (5 bases). V lost 5 bases, J lost 0 bases, and 11 bases lay in between. The CDR3 contains 14 residues. Germline CDR1 is SGHNT and CDR2 is YENEEA. DNA for the CDR3: TGTGCCAGCAGCCCTCGACAGAGCTCCTACGAGCAGTACTTC. Its translation: CASSPRQSSYEQYF.

V usage is TRBV20-1 and J usage is TRBJ1-1; D is possibly TRBD1 (5 bases). Germline V CDR1 and CDR2: DFQATT, SNEGSKA (reference sequence). This CDR3 comprises 15 residues. V gave up 6 bases and J gave up 1 base, with 18 bases separating them. The CDR3 loop reads CSALLVGQGNTEAFF. CDR3 nucleotides: TGCAGTGCCCTTCTTGTGGGCCAGGGGAACACTGAAGCTTTCTTT.

This clonotype was observed at least ten times. The chain is built from TRBV7-9 and TRBJ2-7; 8 nucleotides agree with TRBD2. Germline V gene lookup returns CDR1 SEHNR and CDR2 FQNEAQ (reference sequence). This CDR3 comprises 17 residues. V was clipped by 5 bases and J by 0 bases; unmatched bases: 12. CDR3 sequence: CASSHWGAGDSSYEQYF. The CDR3 nucleotides read TGTGCCAGCAGCCACTGGGGAGCGGGAGACAGCTCCTACGAGCAGTACTTC.

J is TRBJ1-1 and V is TRBV10-2, with no clear D. The CDR3 has 12 amino acids. Deletions cut 4 bases from V and 1 base from J, with 4 bases between. Germline CDR1 WSHSY, CDR2 SAAADI. The CDR3 sequence is CASSAQNTEAFF. As DNA, the CDR3 is TGCGCCAGCAGTGCTCAGAACACTGAAGCTTTCTTT.

This clonotype has at least ten counts. This chain links TRBV3-1 with TRBJ2-5, with D maybe TRBD1 (5 bases). V was pared by 5 bases and J by 1 base, with 14 bases between. The CDR3 extends over 15 amino acids. From germline, CDR1 is LGHDT and CDR2 YNNKEL (reference sequence). Here the CDR3 DNA reads TGTGCCAGCAGCGCCTACAGGAGATCCCAAGAGACCCAGTACTTC. It is translated as CASSAYRRSQETQYF.

This chain links TRBV7-9 with TRBJ2-7; 10 bases fit TRBD2. V gave up 7 bases and J gave up 4 bases; unmatched junction bases: 7. Germline loops: CDR1 SEHNR, CDR2 FQNEAQ (reference sequence). This CDR3 contains 14 residues. The CDR3 protein is CASTPGLAPYEQYF. CDR3 in DNA: TGTGCCAGCACACCGGGACTAGCGCCTTACGAGCAGTACTTC.

This clonotype was observed at least ten times. The V call is TRBV12-3 or TRBV12-4, the J call TRBJ1-3; 7 bases fit TRBD1. The CDR3 sequence is 16 residues long. V lost 3 bases, J lost 5 bases, and 10 bases stayed unmatched. CDR3 bases: TGTGCCAGCAGTTTTCCTCGGGACAGTCGAAGAAACACCATATATTTT. It yields the protein CASSFPRDSRRNTIYF.

The CDR3 bases are TGTGCCAGCAGCGGGGGGCCTAGCTACGAGCAGTACTTC. Translation gives CASSGGPSYEQYF. The V call is TRBV16, the J call TRBJ2-7; D is perhaps TRBD1 or TRBD2 (6 bases each). CDR3 length: 13 amino acids. V lost 5 bases to trimming and J lost 3 bases, with 11 bases between them. Germline assignment: CDR1 KGHSY and CDR2 FQNENV.

The rearrangement joins TRBV30 to TRBJ2-1; D remains unclear. Trimming took 0 bases from V and 5 from J, leaving 5 bases between them. There are 12 residues in the CDR3. Germline values: CDR1 GTSNPN, CDR2 SVGIG (reference sequence). Here the CDR3 reads CAWSVVHNEQFF. The CDR3 bases are TGTGCCTGGAGTGTGGTTCACAATGAGCAGTTCTTC.

This clonotype was recorded at least ten times. The CDR3 DNA reads TGTGCCAGCAGTCCGCTCGCGGCGGGAGGACCCTACAATGAGCAGTTCTTC. This codes for CASSPLAAGGPYNEQFF. V gene TRBV27 combines with J gene TRBJ2-1, with 8 nucleotides matching TRBD2. The CDR3 totals 17 residues. Trimming at V came to 5 bases and at J to 2 bases, leaving 11 bases not matched to a gene. The germline gives CDR1 MNHEY, CDR2 SMNVEV (reference sequence).

This clonotype appeared many times. This chain links TRBV9 with TRBJ1-4, with D perhaps matching TRBD1 (5 bases). The CDR3 extends over 13 amino acids. Germline-derived CDR1 and CDR2 are SGDLS and YYNGEE. V was pared by 3 bases and J by 7 bases, with 10 bases between. The CDR3 reads CASSDGGGEKLFF. The DNA of the CDR3 is TGTGCCAGCAGCGACGGGGGTGGTGAAAAACTGTTTTTT.

The chain combines TRBV11-2 with TRBJ2-7; 10 bases fit TRBD1. The CDR3 sequence is 14 residues long. Germline lookup yields CDR1 SGHAT and CDR2 FQNNGV. The trim removed 1 base at V and 3 bases at J, leaving 0 bases unmatched. This CDR3 is CASSLGDRGYEQYF. CDR3 sequence (DNA): TGTGCCAGCAGCTTAGGGGACAGGGGCTACGAGCAGTACTTC.